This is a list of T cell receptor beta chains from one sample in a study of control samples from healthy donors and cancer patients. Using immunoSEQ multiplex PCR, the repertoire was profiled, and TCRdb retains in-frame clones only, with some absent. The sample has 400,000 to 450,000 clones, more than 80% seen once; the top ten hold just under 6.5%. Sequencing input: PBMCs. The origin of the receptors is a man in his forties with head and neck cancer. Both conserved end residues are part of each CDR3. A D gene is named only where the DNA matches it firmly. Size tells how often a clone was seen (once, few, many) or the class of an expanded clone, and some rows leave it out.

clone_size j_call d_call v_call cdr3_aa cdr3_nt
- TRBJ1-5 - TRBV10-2 CASTRTMEYSNQPQHF TGCGCCAGCACTAGAACTATGGAGTATAGCAATCAGCCCCAGCATTTT
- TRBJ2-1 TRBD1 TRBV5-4 CASSSLDREKVNEQFF TGTGCCAGCAGCTCGCTGGACAGGGAGAAAGTCAATGAGCAGTTCTTC
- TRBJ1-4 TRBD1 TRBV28 CASSYSPKQGANTASNEKLFF TGTGCCAGCAGTTACTCACCCAAACAGGGGGCTAATACGGCGAGTAATGAAAAACTGTTTTTT
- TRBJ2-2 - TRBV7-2 CASSAVAGTGELFF TGTGCCAGCAGCGCCGTGGCAGGGACCGGGGAGCTGTTTTTT
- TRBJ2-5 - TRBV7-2 CASSYGLSTETQYF TGTGCCAGCAGCTACGGACTTTCGACTGAGACCCAGTACTTC
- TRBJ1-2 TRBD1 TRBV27 CASSRGTDRNYGYTF TGTGCCAGCAGTAGAGGGACGGACAGGAACTATGGCTACACCTTC
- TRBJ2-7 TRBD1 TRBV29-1 CSSSGTGSAEQYF TGCAGCTCCTCCGGGACAGGGTCGGCCGAGCAGTACTTC
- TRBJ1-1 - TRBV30 CACGVGWAEAFF TGTGCCTGTGGGGTTGGATGGGCTGAAGCTTTCTTT
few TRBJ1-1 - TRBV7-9 CASSLLSGDTEAFF TGTGCCAGCAGCTTACTTTCAGGCGACACTGAAGCTTTCTTT
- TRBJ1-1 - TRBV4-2 CASSQDTGWAEAFF TGTGCCAGCAGCCAAGACACAGGGTGGGCTGAAGCTTTCTTT
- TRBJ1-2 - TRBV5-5 CASSLERGVYYGYTF TGTGCCAGCAGCTTGGAAAGGGGAGTCTATTATGGCTACACCTTC
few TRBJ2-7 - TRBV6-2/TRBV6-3 CASSARDDSIHEQYF TGTGCCAGCAGCGCCCGGGACGACTCAATCCACGAGCAGTACTTC
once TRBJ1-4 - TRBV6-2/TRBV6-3 CASSHGRGGEKLFF TGTGCCAGCAGCCACGGAAGGGGAGGGGAAAAACTGTTTTTT
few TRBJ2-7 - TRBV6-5 CASSYSSWRPEQYF TGTGCCAGCAGTTACTCGAGTTGGAGGCCTGAGCAGTACTTC
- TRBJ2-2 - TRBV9 CASSPRTGGRPGELFF TGTGCCAGCAGCCCCAGGACTGGGGGCCGGCCGGGGGAGCTGTTTTTT
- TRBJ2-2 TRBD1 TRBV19 CASRTRQGGGELFF TGTGCCAGTCGAACTAGACAGGGTGGCGGGGAGCTGTTTTTT
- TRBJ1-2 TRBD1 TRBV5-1 CASSPGGQGLQGYGYTF TGCGCCAGCAGCCCGGGGGGACAGGGTCTACAGGGCTATGGCTACACCTTC
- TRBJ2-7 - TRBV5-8 CASSLTRAGLEGEQYF TGTGCCAGCAGCTTGACTAGGGCAGGTCTTGAGGGGGAGCAGTACTTC
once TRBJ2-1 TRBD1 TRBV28 CASRIAGTGGNEQFF TGTGCCAGCAGGATAGCCGGGACAGGGGGCAATGAGCAGTTCTTC
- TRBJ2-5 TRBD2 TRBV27 CASSLGVAGARETQYF TGTGCCAGCAGTTTGGGGGTAGCGGGGGCCCGTGAGACCCAGTACTTC
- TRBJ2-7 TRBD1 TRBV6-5 CASTPGDRGLEQYF TGTGCCAGCACTCCGGGGGACAGGGGGCTCGAGCAGTACTTC
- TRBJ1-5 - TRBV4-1 CASSRGRDQPQHF TGCGCCAGCAGCCGGGGCAGGGATCAGCCCCAGCATTTT
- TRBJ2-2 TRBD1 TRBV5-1 CASIDPGQGNTGELFF TGCGCCAGCATCGACCCGGGACAGGGCAACACCGGGGAGCTGTTTTTT
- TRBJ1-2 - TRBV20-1 CSASGGWLDYTF TGCAGTGCTAGTGGGGGCTGGTTGGACTACACCTTC
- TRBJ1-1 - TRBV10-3 CAISEDTEAFF TGTGCCATCAGTGAGGACACTGAAGCTTTCTTT
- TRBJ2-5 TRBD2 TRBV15 CATSRAGGVGETQYF TGTGCCACCAGCAGGGCGGGGGGGGTAGGAGAGACCCAGTACTTC
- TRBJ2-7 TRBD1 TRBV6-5 CASSYSDRPSYEQYF TGTGCCAGCAGTTACTCGGACAGGCCCTCCTACGAGCAGTACTTC
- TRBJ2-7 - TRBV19 CASSIGLRAISYEQYF TGTGCCAGTAGTATAGGCCTCCGGGCGATCTCCTACGAGCAGTACTTC
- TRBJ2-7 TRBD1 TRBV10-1 CASSRDRGYEQYF TGCGCCAGCAGCAGGGACAGGGGCTACGAGCAGTACTTC
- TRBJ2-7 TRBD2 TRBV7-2 CASSLSGGAYEQYF TGTGCCAGCAGCCTCAGCGGGGGGGCCTACGAGCAGTACTTC
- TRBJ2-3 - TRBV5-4 CASSLAGTSTDTQYF TGTGCCAGCAGCTTGGCGGGAACTAGCACAGATACGCAGTATTTT
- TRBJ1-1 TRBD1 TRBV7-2 CASSSRDRGPIGTEAFF TGTGCCAGCAGCTCCAGGGACAGGGGGCCCATAGGCACTGAAGCTTTCTTT